Each of the 13 T cell receptor beta chains below was sequenced from the same sample in a study of blood T cell repertoires in COVID-19. The repertoire was sequenced with immunoSEQ multiplex PCR; TCRdb's copy has only in-frame clones and lacks some. The sample shows about 500,000 clones, approximately 89% of them seen only once. Material: peripheral blood. These receptors all come from a man younger than 35 with COVID-19, enrolled during active disease.

V gene TRBV5-1 combines with J gene TRBJ1-1; D is ambiguous. Trimming took off 0 bases at V and 7 bases at J, with 16 bases between the two ends. Germline CDR1 is SGHRS and CDR2 is YFSETQ. The CDR3 covers 15 residues. The CDR3 sequence: CASSLDQSGIGEAFF. DNA of the CDR3: TGCGCCAGCAGCTTGGATCAATCAGGAATCGGTGAAGCTTTCTTT.

V gene TRBV18 combines with J gene TRBJ2-5, with 12 positions matching TRBD2. J lost 4 bases, V lost 5 bases, and 5 bases had no gene match. This CDR3 region has 15 residues. From germline, CDR1 is KGHSH and CDR2 LQKENI. As DNA, the CDR3 is TGTGCCAGCTCAGAAGGACTAGCGGGGCGAGAGACCCAGTACTTC. Translated: CASSEGLAGRETQYF.

The chain has TRBV10-3 and TRBJ1-3; no clear D gene. Trimming removed 11 bases from V and 0 bases from J, with 11 bases in between. The CDR3 runs 13 residues. The V gene's germline CDR1 is ENHRY and CDR2 SYGVKD. Here the CDR3 reads CAALSGSGNTIYF. CDR3 sequence (DNA): TGTGCCGCCCTTTCGGGCTCTGGAAACACCATATATTTT.

This sequence joins TRBV2 and TRBJ1-3; TRBD1 agrees at 7 bases. Germline CDR1 is SNHLY and CDR2 is FYNNEI. Trimming took 4 bases from V and 9 from J; bases not matched to a gene: 6. The CDR3 runs 13 residues. In DNA, the CDR3 is TGTGCCAGCAGTGGCAGGGGGGACGGCACCATATATTTT. Translating it yields CASSGRGDGTIYF.

V usage is TRBV19 and J usage is TRBJ1-1, with 7 bases lining up with TRBD1. This CDR3 region has 14 residues. Trimming cost V 6 bases and J 11 bases; bases outside gene matches: 15. The germline CDR1 and CDR2 sequences are LNHDA and SQIVND (reference sequence). The CDR3 DNA is TGTGCCAGTAGGGGCGACAGGGTCCGGGTTGAGGCTTTCTTT. Its translation: CASRGDRVRVEAFF.

The genes are TRBV14 and TRBJ2-7; 8 bases match TRBD1. Germline V gives CDR1 SGHDN, CDR2 FVKESK. The CDR3 covers 12 residues. The V segment lost 7 bases and the J segment 6 bases; nucleotides outside the gene matches: 5. CDR3 nucleotides: TGTGCCAGCAAGGCAGGGGGCATCGAGCAGTACTTC. Translated, it gives CASKAGGIEQYF.

The chain has TRBV5-1 and TRBJ2-2, with TRBD2 identical over 14 bases. The ends lost 4 bases at V and 7 bases at J; junction bases unmatched: 6. Germline CDR1 SGHRS, CDR2 YFSETQ. This CDR3 comprises 16 residues. The CDR3 nucleotides are TGCGCCAGCAGCGGGACTAGCGGGAGCGCACACGGGGAGCTGTTTTTT. Amino acid sequence: CASSGTSGSAHGELFF.

The genes are TRBV19 and TRBJ2-7, with D tentatively TRBD1 (5 bases). The germline V gene encodes CDR1 LNHDA and CDR2 SQIVND (reference sequence). Trimming removed 5 bases at V and 3 bases at J, with 11 bases between. This CDR3 contains 13 residues. The CDR3 DNA reads as TGTGCCAGTAGTGCTAGTCAGGGCTACGAGCAGTACTTC. It yields the protein CASSASQGYEQYF.

The V gene is TRBV7-9, the J gene TRBJ2-1, with 9 bases that match TRBD1. With 4 bases clipped from V and 8 bases from J, the junction kept 9 bases outside the gene matches. The CDR3 is made up of 15 amino acids. Per germline, CDR1 SEHNR and CDR2 FQNEAQ (reference sequence). The CDR3 region is CASSYPGQGLYEQFF. The CDR3 bases are TGTGCCAGCAGCTACCCGGGACAGGGATTATATGAGCAGTTCTTC.

This rearrangement joins TRBV2 to TRBJ2-7; 7 bases fit TRBD1. The CDR3 is made up of 13 amino acids. Germline trimming cut 6 bases from V and 0 bases from J; bases unmatched to any gene: 2. CDR1 and CDR2 (germline): SNHLY, FYNNEI. As DNA, the CDR3 is TGTGCCAGCAGGACAGGGAACTCCTACGAGCAGTACTTC. Translation gives CASRTGNSYEQYF.

The chain links TRBV7-2 to TRBJ2-3; 12 nucleotides line up with TRBD2. The CDR3 length is 15 residues. Losses at the gene ends were 5 bases for V and 4 bases for J; bases not matched to a gene: 4. Per germline, CDR1 SGHTA and CDR2 FQGNSA. This CDR3 is CASSPPSGGADTQYF. Here the CDR3 DNA reads TGTGCCAGCAGCCCCCCTAGCGGGGGGGCAGATACGCAGTATTTT.

The V call is TRBV6-5, the J call TRBJ2-7; D possibly corresponds to TRBD2 (7 bases). CDR1 is MNHEY, CDR2 SVGAGI, per germline. The ends were cut back, 3 bases at V and 9 bases at J, with 15 bases in the middle. This CDR3 region has 13 residues. CDR3 coding DNA: TGTGCCAGCAGTTATGGGGGGGGCGTGGTGCAGTACTTC. This codes for CASSYGGGVVQYF.

This clone was observed a few times. The rearrangement joins TRBV12-3 or TRBV12-4 to TRBJ2-7; 9 nucleotides match TRBD2. Germline trimming cut 8 bases from V and 7 bases from J; bases unmatched to any gene: 9. This CDR3 has 13 residues. The CDR3 here is CASGPAGGGEQYF. In DNA form, the CDR3 reads TGTGCCAGCGGACCAGCGGGAGGCGGGGAGCAGTACTTC.